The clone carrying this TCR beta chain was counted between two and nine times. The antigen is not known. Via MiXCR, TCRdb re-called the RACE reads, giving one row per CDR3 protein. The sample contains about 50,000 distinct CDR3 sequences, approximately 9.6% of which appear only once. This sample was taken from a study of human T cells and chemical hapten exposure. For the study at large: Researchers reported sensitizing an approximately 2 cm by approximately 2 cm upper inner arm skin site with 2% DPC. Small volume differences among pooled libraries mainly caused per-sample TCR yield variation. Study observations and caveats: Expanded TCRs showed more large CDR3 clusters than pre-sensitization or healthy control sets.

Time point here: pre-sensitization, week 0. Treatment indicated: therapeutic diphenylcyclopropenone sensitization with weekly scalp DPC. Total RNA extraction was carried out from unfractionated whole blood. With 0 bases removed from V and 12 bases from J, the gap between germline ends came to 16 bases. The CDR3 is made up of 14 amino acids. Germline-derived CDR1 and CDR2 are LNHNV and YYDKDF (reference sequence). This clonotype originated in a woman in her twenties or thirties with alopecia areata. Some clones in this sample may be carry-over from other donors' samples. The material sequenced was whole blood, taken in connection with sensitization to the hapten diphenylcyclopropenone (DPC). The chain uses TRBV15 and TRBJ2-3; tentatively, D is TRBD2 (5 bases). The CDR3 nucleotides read TGTGCCACCAGCAGAGACCTAGCAGCGCTTTCCCAGTATTTT. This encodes CATSRDLAALSQYF. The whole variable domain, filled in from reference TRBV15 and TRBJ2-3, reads DAMVIQNPRYQVTQFGKPVTLSCSQTLNHNVMYWYQQKSSQAPKLLFHYYDKDFNNEADTPDNFQSRRPNTSFCFLDIRSPGLGDTAMYLCATSRDLAALSQYFGPGTRLTVL.